This is a list of T cell receptor beta chains from one sample in a study of blood T cell repertoires in COVID-19. Profiled with immunoSEQ multiplex PCR; TCRdb holds only in-frame clones, not every one. The data contain some 120,000 clones, about 81% of them singletons. What was sequenced was peripheral blood. The receptors were gathered from a man between 65 and 85 years old with acute or convalescent COVID-19. Both conserved end residues are part of each CDR3. The D gene is left open where the match is weak. Some rows have no size entry. The others give once, few or many, or a class for an expanded clone.

NA | TRBJ1-4 | TRBV7-6 | NA | CASSLTSQGEKLFF | TGTGCCAGCAGCTTAACAAGTCAGGGTGAAAAACTGTTTTTT
TRBD2 | TRBJ2-3 | TRBV7-2 | NA | CASSGWGLSTDTQYF | TGTGCCAGCAGCGGATGGGGACTATCAACAGATACGCAGTATTTT
NA | TRBJ1-2 | TRBV9 | NA | CASSVSQGYGYTF | TGTGCCAGCAGCGTTAGTCAGGGCTATGGCTACACCTTC
TRBD1 | TRBJ1-2 | TRBV7-9 | NA | CASSLAGRTGGGYTF | TGTGCCAGCAGCTTAGCTGGTCGGACAGGGGGAGGCTACACCTTC
TRBD2 | TRBJ2-2 | TRBV19 | once | CASMPQRGAGVHTGELFF | TGTGCCAGTATGCCCCAGCGGGGGGCAGGGGTCCACACCGGGGAGCTGTTTTTT
TRBD2 | TRBJ2-1 | TRBV7-3 | NA | CASSLTGGASYNEQFF | TGTGCCAGCAGCTTAACCGGGGGGGCCTCCTACAATGAGCAGTTCTTC
TRBD1 | TRBJ1-2 | TRBV28 | NA | CASIRTGPLYGYTF | TGTGCCAGCATCCGGACAGGACCACTCTATGGCTACACCTTC
NA | TRBJ2-1 | TRBV28 | NA | CASSGGGGSYNEQFF | TGTGCCAGCAGTGGAGGAGGCGGCTCCTACAATGAGCAGTTCTTC
TRBD1 | TRBJ2-7 | TRBV5-4 | NA | CASSSTGGTEQYF | TGTGCCAGCAGCTCGACAGGGGGCACCGAGCAGTACTTC
NA | TRBJ1-6 | TRBV11-2 | NA | CASTLVAGSKFLSPLHF | TGTGCCAGCACCTTGGTCGCCGGGTCTAAATTTTTGTCACCCCTCCACTTT
NA | TRBJ1-5 | TRBV20-1 | NA | CSASNLGQVKNSNQPQHF | TGCAGTGCTAGTAACTTGGGACAAGTTAAGAATAGCAATCAGCCCCAGCATTTT
NA | TRBJ2-3 | TRBV4-2 | NA | CASSQELRAVPTDTQYF | TGTGCCAGCAGCCAAGAGCTCCGAGCCGTCCCCACAGATACGCAGTATTTT
NA | TRBJ2-5 | TRBV7-9 | NA | CASSLDSTGGRETQYF | TGTGCCAGCAGCTTAGACTCGACCGGGGGGCGAGAGACCCAGTACTTC
NA | TRBJ2-3 | TRBV5-5 | NA | CASSLFWTQTTDTQYF | TGTGCCAGCAGCTTGTTCTGGACACAGACCACAGATACGCAGTATTTT
NA | TRBJ1-1 | TRBV11-2 | NA | CASTSGQIPTEAFF | TGTGCCAGCACCTCCGGACAGATACCCACTGAAGCTTTCTTT
TRBD1 | TRBJ1-1 | TRBV30 | NA | CAWSFRGQGLSEAFF | TGTGCCTGGAGTTTTCGCGGACAGGGGCTTTCTGAAGCTTTCTTT
TRBD1 | TRBJ1-5 | TRBV18 | few | CASSQETGNQPQHF | TGTGCCAGCTCCCAGGAGACAGGGAATCAGCCCCAGCATTTT
TRBD2 | TRBJ2-1 | TRBV27 | once | CASSRSSGTGGNEQFF | TGTGCCAGCAGTCGCTCGAGCGGGACGGGAGGCAATGAGCAGTTCTTC
NA | TRBJ1-2 | TRBV2 | NA | CASSLGGPDYGYTF | TGTGCCAGCTCCCTGGGGGGGCCCGACTATGGCTACACCTTC
NA | TRBJ2-7 | TRBV5-8 | NA | CASSVRDSGYEQYF | TGTGCCAGCAGCGTCAGGGACTCAGGCTACGAGCAGTACTTC
TRBD1 | TRBJ2-7 | TRBV7-9 | NA | CASSLEVTGQYEQYF | TGTGCCAGCAGCTTAGAAGTGACAGGGCAGTACGAGCAGTACTTC
NA | TRBJ2-7 | TRBV9 | NA | CASSVEHSPYEQYF | TGTGCCAGCAGCGTAGAACACAGCCCCTACGAGCAGTACTTC
TRBD2 | TRBJ2-7 | TRBV28 | once | CATEMGGASYEQYF | TGTGCCACCGAAATGGGAGGGGCCTCCTACGAGCAGTACTTC
NA | TRBJ2-7 | TRBV6-5 | few | CASSSSKRGSREQYF | TGTGCCAGCAGTTCCTCGAAGAGAGGTTCTCGCGAGCAGTACTTC
NA | TRBJ2-7 | TRBV28 | NA | CATPNSSKACDEQYF | TGTGCCACCCCGAATTCTAGCAAGGCATGCGACGAGCAGTACTTC
NA | TRBJ1-1 | TRBV30 | few | CAWSHGAGVNTEAFF | TGTGCCTGGAGCCACGGGGCAGGGGTGAACACTGAAGCTTTCTTT
NA | TRBJ2-7 | TRBV12-3/TRBV12-4 | NA | CASSKEGMYEQYF | TGTGCCAGCAGTAAGGAGGGGATGTACGAGCAGTACTTC
TRBD1 | TRBJ1-1 | TRBV19 | NA | CASTKDRGSDTEAFF | TGTGCCAGTACCAAGGACAGGGGATCGGACACTGAAGCTTTCTTT
NA | TRBJ2-7 | TRBV7-9 | NA | CASSLAGGRNEQYF | TGTGCCAGCAGCTTAGCCGGGGGACGGAACGAGCAGTACTTC